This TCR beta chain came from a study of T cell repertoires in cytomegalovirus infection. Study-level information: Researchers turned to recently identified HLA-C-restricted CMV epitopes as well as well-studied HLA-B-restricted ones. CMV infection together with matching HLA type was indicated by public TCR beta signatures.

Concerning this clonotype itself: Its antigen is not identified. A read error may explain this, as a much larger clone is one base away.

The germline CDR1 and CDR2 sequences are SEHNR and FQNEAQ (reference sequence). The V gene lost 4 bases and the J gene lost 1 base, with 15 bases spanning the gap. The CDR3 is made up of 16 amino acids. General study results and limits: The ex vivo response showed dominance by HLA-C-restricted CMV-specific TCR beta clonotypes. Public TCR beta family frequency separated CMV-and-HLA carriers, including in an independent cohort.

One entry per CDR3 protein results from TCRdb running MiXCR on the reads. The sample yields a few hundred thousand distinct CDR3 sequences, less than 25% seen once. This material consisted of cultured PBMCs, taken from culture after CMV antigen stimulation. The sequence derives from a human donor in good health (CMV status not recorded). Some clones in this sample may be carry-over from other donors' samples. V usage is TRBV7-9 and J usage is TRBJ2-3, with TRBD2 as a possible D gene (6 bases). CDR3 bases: TGTGCCAGCAGCTCAAATCCCGGGAGAGGCACAGATACGCAGTATTTT. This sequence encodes CASSSNPGRGTDTQYF. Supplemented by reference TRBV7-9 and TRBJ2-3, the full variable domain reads DTGVSQNPRHKITKRGQNVTFRCDPISEHNRLYWYRQTLGQGPEFLTYFQNEAQLEKSRLLSDRFSAERPKGSFSTLEIQRTEQGDSAMYLCASSSNPGRGTDTQYFGPGTRLTVL.